This T cell receptor (beta chain) was identified in a study of cytomegalovirus exposure and HLA in healthy donors. Produced via immunoSEQ multiplex PCR; TCRdb's table is partial and in-frame only. Here the sample spans approximately 200,000 clones, more than 65% being singletons. The CDR3 length is 11 residues. Trimming removed 4 bases from V and 13 bases from J; junction bases left unmatched: 4. From germline, CDR1 is LGHNT and CDR2 FRNRAP. The material sequenced was PBMCs. The TCR comes from a woman in her 30s in good health and CMV-seropositive. The V gene is TRBV12-5, the J gene TRBJ2-7; TRBD2 agrees at 10 bases. The CDR3 sequence is CASGYLAGVYF. The CDR3 DNA reads as TGTGCTAGTGGTTACCTAGCGGGAGTATACTTC.